This TCR beta chain was found in a study of T cells in Graves' hyperthyroidism and ophthalmopathy. Study-level results: Clonotypes that were expanded in thyroid above 0.001 mostly appeared in blood too.

A remark on this clonotype: The antigen remains unidentified.

Amplified regions were TCR beta CDR3 sequences from RNA transcripts. HTBI primers were the set used in a first-round RT-PCR of the TCR CDR3. TCRdb itself ran the multiplex PCR reads through MiXCR, one entry per CDR3 protein. This table holds some 600,000 distinct CDR3 sequences, roughly 46% found once. This CDR3 comprises 16 residues. The V gene's germline CDR1 is DFQATT and CDR2 SNEGSKA (reference sequence). V lost 2 bases and J lost 0, with 11 bases in between. The chain links TRBV20-1 to TRBJ1-6; D remains ambiguous. The sequence derives from a woman younger than 35 with Graves' hyperthyroidism. Sequencing was done on a sample of peripheral blood or thyroid tissue (not recorded which). The CDR3 protein is CSARFGQSSYNSPLHF. The DNA for the CDR3 is TGCAGTGCTAGATTCGGTCAGAGCTCCTATAATTCACCCCTCCACTTT.